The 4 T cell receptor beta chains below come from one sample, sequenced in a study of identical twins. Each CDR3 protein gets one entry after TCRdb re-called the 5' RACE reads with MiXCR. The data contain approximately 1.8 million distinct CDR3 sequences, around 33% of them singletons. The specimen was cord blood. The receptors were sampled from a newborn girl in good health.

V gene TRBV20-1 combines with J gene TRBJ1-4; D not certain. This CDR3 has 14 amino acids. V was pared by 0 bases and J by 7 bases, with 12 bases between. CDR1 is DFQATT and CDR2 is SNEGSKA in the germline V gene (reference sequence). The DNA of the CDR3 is TGCAGTGCTAGAGATATGGGGAGTCCTGAAAAACTGTTTTTT. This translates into CSARDMGSPEKLFF.

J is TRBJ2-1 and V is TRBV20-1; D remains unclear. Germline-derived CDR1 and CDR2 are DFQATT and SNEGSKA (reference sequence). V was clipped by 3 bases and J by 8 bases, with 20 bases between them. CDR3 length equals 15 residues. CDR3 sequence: CSASPQGDGCDEQFF. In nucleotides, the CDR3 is TGCAGTGCTAGCCCCCAAGGAGACGGTTGCGATGAGCAGTTCTTC.

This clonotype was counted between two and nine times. The CDR3 DNA reads as TGTGCCAGCAGTCACGCCGGCACATTCTACGAGCAGTACTTC. Protein sequence: CASSHAGTFYEQYF. The J gene is TRBJ2-7, the V gene TRBV12-3 or TRBV12-4; D is unresolved. V was cut by 5 bases and J by 3 bases, with 14 bases left in between. CDR3 length equals 14 residues.

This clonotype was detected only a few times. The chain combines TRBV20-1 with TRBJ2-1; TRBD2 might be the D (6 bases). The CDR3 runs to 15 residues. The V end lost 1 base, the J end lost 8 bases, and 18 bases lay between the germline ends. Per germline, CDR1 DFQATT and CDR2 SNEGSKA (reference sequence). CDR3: CSARGRGTQLYEQFF. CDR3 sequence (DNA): TGCAGTGCTAGAGGCCGGGGGACCCAGTTGTATGAGCAGTTCTTC.